This entry concerns a single T cell receptor (beta chain). Libraries were prepared by immunoSEQ multiplex PCR; TCRdb keeps only in-frame clonotypes and omits some of them. The sample records roughly 250,000 clones, 85% to 90% being singletons. These data originate in a study of blood T cell repertoires in COVID-19. This CDR3 contains 14 residues. The germline CDR1 and CDR2 sequences are SGHTA and FQGNSA. Trimming removed 1 base from V and 11 bases from J; junction bases left unmatched: 5. Recovered status in Cohort 3 required two negative PCRs, clearance, or symptom resolution. Sequencing was done on a sample of PBMCs or T cells enriched from blood (not recorded which). The chain is built from TRBV7-2 and TRBJ1-2; 12 bases fit TRBD1. This TCR derives from a woman in her forties or fifties who had recovered from COVID-19. The CDR3 spells CASSLVKGQGAYTF. The CDR3 DNA follows: TGTGCCAGCAGCTTAGTGAAGGGACAGGGGGCGTACACCTTC.